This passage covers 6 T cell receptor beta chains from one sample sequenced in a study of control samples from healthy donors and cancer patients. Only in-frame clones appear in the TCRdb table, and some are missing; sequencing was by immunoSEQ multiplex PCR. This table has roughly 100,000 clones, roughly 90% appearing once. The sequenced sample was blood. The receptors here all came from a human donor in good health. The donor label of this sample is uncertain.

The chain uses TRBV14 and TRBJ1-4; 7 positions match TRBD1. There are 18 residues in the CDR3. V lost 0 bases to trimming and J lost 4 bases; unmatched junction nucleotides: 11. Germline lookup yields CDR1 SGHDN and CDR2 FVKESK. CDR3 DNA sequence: TGTGCCAGCAGCCAAGACGCGGGACAGCGCGTGATTAATGAAAAACTGTTTTTT. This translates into CASSQDAGQRVINEKLFF. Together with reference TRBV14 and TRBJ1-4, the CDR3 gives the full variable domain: EAGVTQFPSHSVIEKGQTVTLRCDPISGHDNLYWYRRVMGKEIKFLLHFVKESKQDESGMPNNRFLAERTGGTYSTLKVQPAELEDSGVYFCASSQDAGQRVINEKLFFGSGTQLSVL.

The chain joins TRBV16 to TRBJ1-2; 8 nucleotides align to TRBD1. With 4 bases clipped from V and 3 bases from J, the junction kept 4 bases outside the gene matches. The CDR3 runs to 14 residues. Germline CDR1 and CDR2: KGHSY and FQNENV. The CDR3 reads CASSRMGQDYGYTF. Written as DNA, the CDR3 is TGTGCCAGCAGCCGTATGGGACAGGACTATGGCTACACCTTC.

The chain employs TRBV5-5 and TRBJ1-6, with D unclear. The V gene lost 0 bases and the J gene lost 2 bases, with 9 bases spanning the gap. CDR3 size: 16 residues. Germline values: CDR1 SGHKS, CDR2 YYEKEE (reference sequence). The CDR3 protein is CASSLELTAYNSPLHF. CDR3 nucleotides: TGTGCCAGCAGCTTGGAACTCACAGCCTATAATTCACCCCTCCACTTT.

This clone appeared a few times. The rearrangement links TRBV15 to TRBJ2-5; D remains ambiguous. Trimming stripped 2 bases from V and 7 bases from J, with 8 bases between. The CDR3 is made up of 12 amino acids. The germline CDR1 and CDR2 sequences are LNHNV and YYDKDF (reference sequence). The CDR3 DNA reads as TGTGCCACCAGCAGACACGCTGGGACCCAGTACTTC. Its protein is CATSRHAGTQYF.

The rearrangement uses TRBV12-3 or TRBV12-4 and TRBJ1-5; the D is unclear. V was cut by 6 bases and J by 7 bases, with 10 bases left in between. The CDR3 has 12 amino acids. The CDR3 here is CASSLIGQPQHF. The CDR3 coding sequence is TGTGCCAGCAGCTTAATCGGACAGCCCCAGCATTTT.

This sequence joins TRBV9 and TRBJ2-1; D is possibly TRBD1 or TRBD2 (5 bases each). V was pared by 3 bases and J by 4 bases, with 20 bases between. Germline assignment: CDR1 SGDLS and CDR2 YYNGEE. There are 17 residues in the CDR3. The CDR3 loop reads CASSDGRGGLFYNEQFF. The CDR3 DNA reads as TGTGCCAGCAGCGACGGAAGGGGCGGGTTGTTTTACAATGAGCAGTTCTTC.